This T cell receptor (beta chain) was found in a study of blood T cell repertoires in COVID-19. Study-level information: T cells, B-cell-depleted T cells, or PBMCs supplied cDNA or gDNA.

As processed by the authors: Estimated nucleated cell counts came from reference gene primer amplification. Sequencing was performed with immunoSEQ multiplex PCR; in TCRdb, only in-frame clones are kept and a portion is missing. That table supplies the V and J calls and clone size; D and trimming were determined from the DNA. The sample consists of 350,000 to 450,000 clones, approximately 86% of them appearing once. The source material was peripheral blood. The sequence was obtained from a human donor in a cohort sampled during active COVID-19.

The CDR3 DNA follows: TGTGCCTGGAGTGTACGGGCTAGCGGAGATACGCAGTATTTT. The encoded protein is CAWSVRASGDTQYF. The V and J genes are TRBV30 and TRBJ2-3; 7 nucleotides align to TRBD2. The germline V gene has CDR1 GTSNPN and CDR2 SVGIG (reference sequence). The V and J ends lost 0 bases and 5 bases, in that order; junction bases with no gene match: 5. This CDR3 contains 14 residues.